This TCR beta chain was sequenced in a study of blood T cell repertoires in COVID-19. Study context: There were acute and convalescent COVID-19 samples, and they came from the United States, Italy and Spain. T cells, B-cell-depleted T cells, or PBMCs supplied cDNA or gDNA.

In the original workflow: It was from reference gene primer amplification that nucleated cell counts were estimated. TCRdb's table, derived via immunoSEQ multiplex PCR, lists solely in-frame clones and lacks some. V and J calls and clone size are copied from that table; D and trimming were computed from the DNA. The data contain 85,000 to 130,000 clones, 84% of them singletons. CDR1 MNHNS and CDR2 SASEGT come from the germline V gene. V was clipped by 2 bases and J by 0 bases; unmatched bases: 2. The CDR3 loop spans 17 amino acids. Sequencing was carried out using peripheral blood. The chain joins TRBV6-1 to TRBJ2-1; 12 nucleotides align to TRBD2. The clonotype comes from a woman aged 60-75 years with acute or convalescent COVID-19. CDR3 in amino acids: CASSELAGGGSYNEQFF. Here the CDR3 DNA reads TGTGCCAGCAGTGAACTAGCGGGAGGGGGCTCCTACAATGAGCAGTTCTTC.